This passage covers 17 T cell receptor beta chains from one sample sequenced in a study of T cell responses to AZD1222 COVID-19 vaccine. Profiled with immunoSEQ multiplex PCR; TCRdb holds only in-frame clones, not every one. This repertoire shows around 150,000 clones, around four fifths found once; its top ten account for roughly 4%. Sample: peripheral blood, taken on day 0 of AZD1222 vaccination. Receptor source: an adult in good health.

The chain links TRBV5-6 to TRBJ1-2; D is ambiguous. The CDR3 extends over 15 amino acids. Trimming pared 0 bases from V and 3 bases from J, leaving 12 bases between. CDR1 SGHDT and CDR2 YYEEEE come from the germline V gene. This CDR3 is CASSLEASGDYGYTF. The CDR3 DNA reads as TGTGCCAGCAGCTTGGAGGCTTCGGGAGACTATGGCTACACCTTC.

This clone was counted a single time. This sequence joins TRBV29-1 and TRBJ1-2, with D possibly TRBD1 on 5 matching bases. This CDR3 comprises 14 residues. V gave up 7 bases and J gave up 5 bases, with 20 bases separating them. Germline V gene data show CDR1 as SQVTM and CDR2 as ANQGSEA. The chain's CDR3 is CSADPGTPGYGYTF. CDR3 DNA: TGCAGCGCAGATCCCGGGACCCCCGGGTATGGCTACACCTTC. Full variable domain (remainder filled in from reference TRBV29-1 and TRBJ1-2): SAVISQKPSRDICQRGTSLTIQCQVDSQVTMMFWYRQQPGQSLTLIATANQGSEATYESGFVIDKFPISRPNLTFSTLTVSNMSPEDSSIYLCSADPGTPGYGYTFGSGTRLTVV.

Only one count was recorded for this clone. This chain joins TRBV2 and TRBJ1-1; D is unresolved. This CDR3 comprises 14 residues. Trimming pared 4 bases from V and 1 base from J, leaving 10 bases between. Germline assignment: CDR1 SNHLY and CDR2 FYNNEI. The CDR3 loop is CASSVGKGNTEAFF. In DNA form, the CDR3 reads TGTGCCAGCAGTGTCGGAAAGGGGAACACTGAAGCTTTCTTT. Variable domain in full (rest from reference TRBV2 and TRBJ1-1): EPEVTQTPSHQVTQMGQEVILRCVPISNHLYFYWYRQILGQKVEFLVSFYNNEISEKSEIFDDQFSVERPDGSNFTLKIRSTKLEDSAMYFCASSVGKGNTEAFFGQGTRLTVV.

This clone came up many times. The chain joins TRBV4-1 to TRBJ1-2, with D possibly TRBD1 on 5 matching bases. CDR1 is MGHRA, CDR2 YSYEKL, per germline. This CDR3 is built from 14 residues. The V end lost 0 bases, the J end lost 4 bases, and 9 bases lay between the germline ends. In DNA, the CDR3 is TGCGCCAGCAGCCAAGATTTAACAGGCTATGGCTACACCTTC. Its protein product is CASSQDLTGYGYTF.

The chain is built from TRBV4-2 and TRBJ2-5; TRBD2 matches at 14 bases. The CDR3 is made up of 17 amino acids. The V gene's germline CDR1 is LGHNA and CDR2 YNFKEQ. Unmatched junction bases numbered 7, after V lost 5 bases and J lost 2 bases. As DNA, the CDR3 is TGTGCCAGCAGCTCGGGACTAGCGGGGGCCATACAAGAGACCCAGTACTTC. Translated, it gives CASSSGLAGAIQETQYF.

The chain is built from TRBV6-2 or TRBV6-3 and TRBJ1-5, with a weak D call TRBD1 (5 bases). CDR1 is MNHEY, CDR2 SVGEGT, per germline. Trimming left V 2 bases short and J 2 bases short, with 13 bases between. The CDR3 extends over 16 amino acids. CDR3 amino acids: CASSYRRGSGNQPQHF. CDR3 nucleotide sequence: TGTGCCAGCAGTTACAGGAGGGGATCAGGCAATCAGCCCCAGCATTTT.

This clone was seen more than once but under ten times. The rearrangement uses TRBV5-5 and TRBJ1-5; 9 positions agree with TRBD1. Germline CDR1 and CDR2: SGHKS and YYEKEE (reference sequence). The V segment lost 4 bases and the J segment 3 bases; nucleotides outside the gene matches: 11. This CDR3 comprises 17 residues. For the CDR3, the DNA is TGTGCCAGCAGCGAGGACCCGGGACAGGGTTACAATCAGCCCCAGCATTTT. Its translation is CASSEDPGQGYNQPQHF.

The CDR3 nucleotides read TGTGCCAGTAGTAAAACAGGGGTGGCTAATAGCAATCAGCCCCAGCATTTT. Protein: CASSKTGVANSNQPQHF. This chain connects TRBV19 to TRBJ1-5; 7 nucleotides align to TRBD1. The CDR3 runs to 17 residues. With V trimmed by 4 bases and J by 0 bases, 9 bases remained unmatched. The germline gives CDR1 LNHDA, CDR2 SQIVND (reference sequence).

V and J are TRBV2 and TRBJ1-3; 9 nucleotides line up with TRBD1. The junction had 11 bases not matched to a gene; V was cut back by 5 bases and J by 3 bases. Per the germline V gene, CDR1 is SNHLY and CDR2 is FYNNEI. The CDR3 totals 17 residues. CDR3 residues: CASSQTGGSLDGNTIYF. CDR3 nucleotide sequence: TGTGCCAGCAGTCAAACAGGGGGCTCGTTGGATGGAAACACCATATATTTT.

The V call is TRBV2, the J call TRBJ1-1; D is unclear. V dropped 1 base and J dropped 1 base, with 10 bases sitting between them. The CDR3 length is 15 residues. The germline gives CDR1 SNHLY, CDR2 FYNNEI. The CDR3, as DNA: TGTGCCAGCAGTGAAGAGGCAGAAGAGAACACTGAAGCTTTCTTT. Its translation is CASSEEAEENTEAFF.

The rearrangement links TRBV19 to TRBJ1-6, with 8 nucleotides matching TRBD1. Germline CDR1 is LNHDA and CDR2 is SQIVND (reference sequence). Trimming at V came to 5 bases and at J to 8 bases, leaving 11 bases not matched to a gene. The CDR3 totals 16 residues. The DNA for the CDR3 is TGTGCCAGTAGTTCATCAGGCAGGGGGCAGGATTCACCCCTCCACTTT. This encodes CASSSSGRGQDSPLHF.

The V gene is TRBV2, the J gene TRBJ2-1; D is uncertain. The CDR3 extends over 16 amino acids. Trimming left V 1 base short and J 0 bases short, with 10 bases between. The germline V gene encodes CDR1 SNHLY and CDR2 FYNNEI. The CDR3 DNA reads as TGTGCCAGCAGTGAAGGGCTTGTGAGCTCCTACAATGAGCAGTTCTTC. Translating it yields CASSEGLVSSYNEQFF. The full variable domain, with the rest looked up from reference TRBV2 and TRBJ2-1, is EPEVTQTPSHQVTQMGQEVILRCVPISNHLYFYWYRQILGQKVEFLVSFYNNEISEKSEIFDDQFSVERPDGSNFTLKIRSTKLEDSAMYFCASSEGLVSSYNEQFFGPGTRLTVL.

This chain joins TRBV6-5 and TRBJ2-1; 9 positions agree with TRBD2. The CDR3 loop spans 15 amino acids. J gave up 8 bases and V 6 bases, and 11 bases lay outside the gene matches. The germline V gene encodes CDR1 MNHEY and CDR2 SVGAGI. CDR3 sequence reads: CASRVLAGTNDEQFF. CDR3 bases: TGTGCCAGCAGAGTCCTAGCGGGGACGAACGATGAGCAGTTCTTC.

This sequence joins TRBV9 and TRBJ2-5; D is uncertain. Germline CDR1 and CDR2: SGDLS and YYNGEE. Trimming pared 3 bases from V and 7 bases from J, leaving 13 bases between. This CDR3 is built from 13 residues. The CDR3 is CASSESVMGTQYF. CDR3 bases: TGTGCCAGCAGCGAGTCTGTGATGGGGACCCAGTACTTC.

V and J are TRBV6-5 and TRBJ1-3, with 9 bases lining up with TRBD1. J was trimmed by 4 bases and V by 6 bases; bases with no gene match: 7. Germline values: CDR1 MNHEY, CDR2 SVGAGI. The CDR3 is made up of 15 amino acids. The CDR3 reads CASRHRTGEGNTIYF. The CDR3 DNA reads as TGTGCCAGCAGACACCGGACAGGGGAAGGAAACACCATATATTTT.

The chain uses TRBV21-1 and TRBJ2-1; TRBD1 reflects the table's D call only, with no check against the DNA. TRBV21-1 represents a pseudogene. CDR3 size: 14 residues. The CDR3 protein is CASRRDISYNEQFF. CDR3 DNA: TGTGCCAGCCGCCGGGACATATCCTACAATGAGCAGTTCTTC.

The chain has TRBV18 and TRBJ1-1; D gene ambiguous. CDR3 length: 14 residues. Germline V gene data show CDR1 as KGHSH and CDR2 as LQKENI. V shed 2 bases and J shed 6 bases, with 13 bases lying between them. CDR3 residues: CASSPTQNPSEAFF. The CDR3 DNA reads as TGTGCCAGCTCACCAACACAGAACCCGTCTGAAGCTTTCTTT.